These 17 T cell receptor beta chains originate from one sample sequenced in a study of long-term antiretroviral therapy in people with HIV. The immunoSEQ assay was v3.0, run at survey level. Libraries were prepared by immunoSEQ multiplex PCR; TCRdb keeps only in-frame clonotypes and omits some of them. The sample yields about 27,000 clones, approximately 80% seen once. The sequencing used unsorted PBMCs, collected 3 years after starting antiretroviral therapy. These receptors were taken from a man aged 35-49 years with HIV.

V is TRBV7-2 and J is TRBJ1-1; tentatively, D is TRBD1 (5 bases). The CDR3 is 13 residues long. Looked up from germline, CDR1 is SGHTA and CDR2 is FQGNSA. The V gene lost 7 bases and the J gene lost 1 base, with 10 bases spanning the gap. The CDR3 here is CASTRGQNTEAFF. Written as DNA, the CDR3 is TGTGCCAGCACGAGGGGCCAGAACACTGAAGCTTTCTTT.

CDR3 loop: CASSANPPGRSNPSEKLFF. CDR3 DNA: TGTGCCAGCTCAGCAAACCCACCGGGACGATCTAACCCCAGTGAAAAACTGTTTTTT. The chain employs TRBV18 and TRBJ1-4; D is possibly TRBD1 (5 bases). Trimming cost V 5 bases and J 7 bases, with 29 bases left between them. Germline loops: CDR1 KGHSH, CDR2 LQKENI. This CDR3 contains 19 residues.

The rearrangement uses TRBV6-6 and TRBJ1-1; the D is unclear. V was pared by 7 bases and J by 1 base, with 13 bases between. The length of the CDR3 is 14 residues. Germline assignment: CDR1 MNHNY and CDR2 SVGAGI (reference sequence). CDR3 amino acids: CASINRAPNTEAFF. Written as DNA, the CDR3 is TGTGCCAGCATAAACCGGGCGCCGAACACTGAAGCTTTCTTT.

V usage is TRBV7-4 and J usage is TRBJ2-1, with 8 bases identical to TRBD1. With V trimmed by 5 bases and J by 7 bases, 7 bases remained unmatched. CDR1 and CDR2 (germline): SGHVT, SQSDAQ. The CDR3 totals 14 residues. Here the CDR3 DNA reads TGTGCCAGCAGCCAACCTAGGACAGGGAATGAGCAGTTCTTC. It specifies CASSQPRTGNEQFF.

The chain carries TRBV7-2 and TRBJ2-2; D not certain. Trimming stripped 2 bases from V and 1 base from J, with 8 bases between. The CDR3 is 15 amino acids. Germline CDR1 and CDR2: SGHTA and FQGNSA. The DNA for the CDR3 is TGTGCCAGCAGCTTATTGGGTGGGAACACCGGGGAGCTGTTTTTT. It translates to CASSLLGGNTGELFF.

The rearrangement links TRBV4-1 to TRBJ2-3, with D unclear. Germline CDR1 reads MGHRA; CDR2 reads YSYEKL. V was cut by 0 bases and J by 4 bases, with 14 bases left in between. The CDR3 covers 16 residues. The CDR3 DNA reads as TGCGCCAGCAGCCAAGAGGCCCCTAGTTATCCAGATACGCAGTATTTT. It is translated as CASSQEAPSYPDTQYF.

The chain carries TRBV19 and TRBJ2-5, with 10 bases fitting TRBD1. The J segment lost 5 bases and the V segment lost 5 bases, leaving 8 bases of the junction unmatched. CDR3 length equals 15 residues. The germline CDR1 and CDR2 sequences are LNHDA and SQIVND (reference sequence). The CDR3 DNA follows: TGTGCCAGTAGTCAATTGACAGGGGGCTTTGAGACCCAGTACTTC. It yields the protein CASSQLTGGFETQYF. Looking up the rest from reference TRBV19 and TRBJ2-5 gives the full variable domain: DGGITQSPKYLFRKEGQNVTLSCEQNLNHDAMYWYRQDPGQGLRLIYYSQIVNDFQKGDIAEGYSVSREKKESFPLTVTSAQKNPTAFYLCASSQLTGGFETQYFGPGTRLLVL.

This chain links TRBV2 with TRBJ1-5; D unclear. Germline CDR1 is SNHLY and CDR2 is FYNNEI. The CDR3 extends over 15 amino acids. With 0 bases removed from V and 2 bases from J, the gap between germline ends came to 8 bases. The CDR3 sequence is CASSEALTGNQPQHF. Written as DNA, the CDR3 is TGTGCCAGCAGTGAAGCGCTTACAGGCAATCAGCCCCAGCATTTT.

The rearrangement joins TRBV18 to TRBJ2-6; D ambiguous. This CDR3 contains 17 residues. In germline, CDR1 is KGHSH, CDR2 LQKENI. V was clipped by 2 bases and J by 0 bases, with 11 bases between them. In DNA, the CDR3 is TGTGCCAGCTCACCAGCAGGCGGAAGCTCTGGGGCCAACGTCCTGACTTTC. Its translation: CASSPAGGSSGANVLTF.

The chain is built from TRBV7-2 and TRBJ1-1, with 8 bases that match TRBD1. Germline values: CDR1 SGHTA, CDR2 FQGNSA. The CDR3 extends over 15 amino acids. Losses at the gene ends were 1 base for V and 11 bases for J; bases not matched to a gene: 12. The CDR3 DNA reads TGTGCCAGCAGCTTAGTAGGCCAGGGGGCCTCTGTCGCTTTCTTT. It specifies CASSLVGQGASVAFF.

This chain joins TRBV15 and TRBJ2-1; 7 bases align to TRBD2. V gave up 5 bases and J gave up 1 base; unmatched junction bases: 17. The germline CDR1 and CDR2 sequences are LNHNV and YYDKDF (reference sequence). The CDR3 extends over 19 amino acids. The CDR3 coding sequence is TGTGCCACCAGCTCGTCACCCACTCATCGCGGGAGTTCCTACAATGAGCAGTTCTTC. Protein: CATSSSPTHRGSSYNEQFF. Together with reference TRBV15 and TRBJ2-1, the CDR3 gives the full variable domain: DAMVIQNPRYQVTQFGKPVTLSCSQTLNHNVMYWYQQKSSQAPKLLFHYYDKDFNNEADTPDNFQSRRPNTSFCFLDIRSPGLGDTAMYLCATSSSPTHRGSSYNEQFFGPGTRLTVL.

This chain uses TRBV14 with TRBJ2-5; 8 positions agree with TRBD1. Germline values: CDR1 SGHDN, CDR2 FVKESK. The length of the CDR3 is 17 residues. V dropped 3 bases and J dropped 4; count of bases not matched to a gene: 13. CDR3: CASSHDRGGFRRETQYF. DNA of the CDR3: TGTGCCAGCAGCCATGACAGGGGTGGGTTTCGACGAGAGACCCAGTACTTC.

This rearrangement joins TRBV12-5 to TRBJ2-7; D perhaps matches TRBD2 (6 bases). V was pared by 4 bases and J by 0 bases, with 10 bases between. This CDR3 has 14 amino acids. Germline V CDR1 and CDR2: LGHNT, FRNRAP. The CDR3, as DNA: TGTGCTAGTGGTTCCCTCGGGAGCTCCTACGAGCAGTACTTC. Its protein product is CASGSLGSSYEQYF.

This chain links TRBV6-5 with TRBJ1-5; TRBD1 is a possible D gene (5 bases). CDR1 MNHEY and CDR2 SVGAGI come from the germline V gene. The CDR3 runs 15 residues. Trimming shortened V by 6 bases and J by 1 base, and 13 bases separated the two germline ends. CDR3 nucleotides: TGTGCCAGCAGCTTAGGTCGGGGGAGCAATCAGCCCCAGCATTTT. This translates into CASSLGRGSNQPQHF.

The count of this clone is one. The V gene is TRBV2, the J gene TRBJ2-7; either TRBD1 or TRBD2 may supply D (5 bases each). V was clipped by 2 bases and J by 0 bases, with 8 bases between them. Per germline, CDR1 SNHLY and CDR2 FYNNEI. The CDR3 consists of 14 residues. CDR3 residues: CASSEWGSSYEQYF. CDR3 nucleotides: TGTGCCAGCAGTGAATGGGGGAGCTCCTACGAGCAGTACTTC.

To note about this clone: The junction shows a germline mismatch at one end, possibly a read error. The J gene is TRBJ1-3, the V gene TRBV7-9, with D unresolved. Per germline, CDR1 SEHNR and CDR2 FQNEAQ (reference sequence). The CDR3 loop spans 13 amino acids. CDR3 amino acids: CASTLGTGNTIYF. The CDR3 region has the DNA TGTGCCAGCACCCTGGGCACTGGGAACACCATATATTTT.

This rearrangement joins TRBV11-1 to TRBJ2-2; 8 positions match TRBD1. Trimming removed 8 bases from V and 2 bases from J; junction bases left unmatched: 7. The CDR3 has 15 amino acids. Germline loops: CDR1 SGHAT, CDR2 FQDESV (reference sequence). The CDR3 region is CASSWDRPNTGELFF. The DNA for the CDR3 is TGTGCCAGCTCCTGGGACAGGCCCAACACCGGGGAGCTGTTTTTT.